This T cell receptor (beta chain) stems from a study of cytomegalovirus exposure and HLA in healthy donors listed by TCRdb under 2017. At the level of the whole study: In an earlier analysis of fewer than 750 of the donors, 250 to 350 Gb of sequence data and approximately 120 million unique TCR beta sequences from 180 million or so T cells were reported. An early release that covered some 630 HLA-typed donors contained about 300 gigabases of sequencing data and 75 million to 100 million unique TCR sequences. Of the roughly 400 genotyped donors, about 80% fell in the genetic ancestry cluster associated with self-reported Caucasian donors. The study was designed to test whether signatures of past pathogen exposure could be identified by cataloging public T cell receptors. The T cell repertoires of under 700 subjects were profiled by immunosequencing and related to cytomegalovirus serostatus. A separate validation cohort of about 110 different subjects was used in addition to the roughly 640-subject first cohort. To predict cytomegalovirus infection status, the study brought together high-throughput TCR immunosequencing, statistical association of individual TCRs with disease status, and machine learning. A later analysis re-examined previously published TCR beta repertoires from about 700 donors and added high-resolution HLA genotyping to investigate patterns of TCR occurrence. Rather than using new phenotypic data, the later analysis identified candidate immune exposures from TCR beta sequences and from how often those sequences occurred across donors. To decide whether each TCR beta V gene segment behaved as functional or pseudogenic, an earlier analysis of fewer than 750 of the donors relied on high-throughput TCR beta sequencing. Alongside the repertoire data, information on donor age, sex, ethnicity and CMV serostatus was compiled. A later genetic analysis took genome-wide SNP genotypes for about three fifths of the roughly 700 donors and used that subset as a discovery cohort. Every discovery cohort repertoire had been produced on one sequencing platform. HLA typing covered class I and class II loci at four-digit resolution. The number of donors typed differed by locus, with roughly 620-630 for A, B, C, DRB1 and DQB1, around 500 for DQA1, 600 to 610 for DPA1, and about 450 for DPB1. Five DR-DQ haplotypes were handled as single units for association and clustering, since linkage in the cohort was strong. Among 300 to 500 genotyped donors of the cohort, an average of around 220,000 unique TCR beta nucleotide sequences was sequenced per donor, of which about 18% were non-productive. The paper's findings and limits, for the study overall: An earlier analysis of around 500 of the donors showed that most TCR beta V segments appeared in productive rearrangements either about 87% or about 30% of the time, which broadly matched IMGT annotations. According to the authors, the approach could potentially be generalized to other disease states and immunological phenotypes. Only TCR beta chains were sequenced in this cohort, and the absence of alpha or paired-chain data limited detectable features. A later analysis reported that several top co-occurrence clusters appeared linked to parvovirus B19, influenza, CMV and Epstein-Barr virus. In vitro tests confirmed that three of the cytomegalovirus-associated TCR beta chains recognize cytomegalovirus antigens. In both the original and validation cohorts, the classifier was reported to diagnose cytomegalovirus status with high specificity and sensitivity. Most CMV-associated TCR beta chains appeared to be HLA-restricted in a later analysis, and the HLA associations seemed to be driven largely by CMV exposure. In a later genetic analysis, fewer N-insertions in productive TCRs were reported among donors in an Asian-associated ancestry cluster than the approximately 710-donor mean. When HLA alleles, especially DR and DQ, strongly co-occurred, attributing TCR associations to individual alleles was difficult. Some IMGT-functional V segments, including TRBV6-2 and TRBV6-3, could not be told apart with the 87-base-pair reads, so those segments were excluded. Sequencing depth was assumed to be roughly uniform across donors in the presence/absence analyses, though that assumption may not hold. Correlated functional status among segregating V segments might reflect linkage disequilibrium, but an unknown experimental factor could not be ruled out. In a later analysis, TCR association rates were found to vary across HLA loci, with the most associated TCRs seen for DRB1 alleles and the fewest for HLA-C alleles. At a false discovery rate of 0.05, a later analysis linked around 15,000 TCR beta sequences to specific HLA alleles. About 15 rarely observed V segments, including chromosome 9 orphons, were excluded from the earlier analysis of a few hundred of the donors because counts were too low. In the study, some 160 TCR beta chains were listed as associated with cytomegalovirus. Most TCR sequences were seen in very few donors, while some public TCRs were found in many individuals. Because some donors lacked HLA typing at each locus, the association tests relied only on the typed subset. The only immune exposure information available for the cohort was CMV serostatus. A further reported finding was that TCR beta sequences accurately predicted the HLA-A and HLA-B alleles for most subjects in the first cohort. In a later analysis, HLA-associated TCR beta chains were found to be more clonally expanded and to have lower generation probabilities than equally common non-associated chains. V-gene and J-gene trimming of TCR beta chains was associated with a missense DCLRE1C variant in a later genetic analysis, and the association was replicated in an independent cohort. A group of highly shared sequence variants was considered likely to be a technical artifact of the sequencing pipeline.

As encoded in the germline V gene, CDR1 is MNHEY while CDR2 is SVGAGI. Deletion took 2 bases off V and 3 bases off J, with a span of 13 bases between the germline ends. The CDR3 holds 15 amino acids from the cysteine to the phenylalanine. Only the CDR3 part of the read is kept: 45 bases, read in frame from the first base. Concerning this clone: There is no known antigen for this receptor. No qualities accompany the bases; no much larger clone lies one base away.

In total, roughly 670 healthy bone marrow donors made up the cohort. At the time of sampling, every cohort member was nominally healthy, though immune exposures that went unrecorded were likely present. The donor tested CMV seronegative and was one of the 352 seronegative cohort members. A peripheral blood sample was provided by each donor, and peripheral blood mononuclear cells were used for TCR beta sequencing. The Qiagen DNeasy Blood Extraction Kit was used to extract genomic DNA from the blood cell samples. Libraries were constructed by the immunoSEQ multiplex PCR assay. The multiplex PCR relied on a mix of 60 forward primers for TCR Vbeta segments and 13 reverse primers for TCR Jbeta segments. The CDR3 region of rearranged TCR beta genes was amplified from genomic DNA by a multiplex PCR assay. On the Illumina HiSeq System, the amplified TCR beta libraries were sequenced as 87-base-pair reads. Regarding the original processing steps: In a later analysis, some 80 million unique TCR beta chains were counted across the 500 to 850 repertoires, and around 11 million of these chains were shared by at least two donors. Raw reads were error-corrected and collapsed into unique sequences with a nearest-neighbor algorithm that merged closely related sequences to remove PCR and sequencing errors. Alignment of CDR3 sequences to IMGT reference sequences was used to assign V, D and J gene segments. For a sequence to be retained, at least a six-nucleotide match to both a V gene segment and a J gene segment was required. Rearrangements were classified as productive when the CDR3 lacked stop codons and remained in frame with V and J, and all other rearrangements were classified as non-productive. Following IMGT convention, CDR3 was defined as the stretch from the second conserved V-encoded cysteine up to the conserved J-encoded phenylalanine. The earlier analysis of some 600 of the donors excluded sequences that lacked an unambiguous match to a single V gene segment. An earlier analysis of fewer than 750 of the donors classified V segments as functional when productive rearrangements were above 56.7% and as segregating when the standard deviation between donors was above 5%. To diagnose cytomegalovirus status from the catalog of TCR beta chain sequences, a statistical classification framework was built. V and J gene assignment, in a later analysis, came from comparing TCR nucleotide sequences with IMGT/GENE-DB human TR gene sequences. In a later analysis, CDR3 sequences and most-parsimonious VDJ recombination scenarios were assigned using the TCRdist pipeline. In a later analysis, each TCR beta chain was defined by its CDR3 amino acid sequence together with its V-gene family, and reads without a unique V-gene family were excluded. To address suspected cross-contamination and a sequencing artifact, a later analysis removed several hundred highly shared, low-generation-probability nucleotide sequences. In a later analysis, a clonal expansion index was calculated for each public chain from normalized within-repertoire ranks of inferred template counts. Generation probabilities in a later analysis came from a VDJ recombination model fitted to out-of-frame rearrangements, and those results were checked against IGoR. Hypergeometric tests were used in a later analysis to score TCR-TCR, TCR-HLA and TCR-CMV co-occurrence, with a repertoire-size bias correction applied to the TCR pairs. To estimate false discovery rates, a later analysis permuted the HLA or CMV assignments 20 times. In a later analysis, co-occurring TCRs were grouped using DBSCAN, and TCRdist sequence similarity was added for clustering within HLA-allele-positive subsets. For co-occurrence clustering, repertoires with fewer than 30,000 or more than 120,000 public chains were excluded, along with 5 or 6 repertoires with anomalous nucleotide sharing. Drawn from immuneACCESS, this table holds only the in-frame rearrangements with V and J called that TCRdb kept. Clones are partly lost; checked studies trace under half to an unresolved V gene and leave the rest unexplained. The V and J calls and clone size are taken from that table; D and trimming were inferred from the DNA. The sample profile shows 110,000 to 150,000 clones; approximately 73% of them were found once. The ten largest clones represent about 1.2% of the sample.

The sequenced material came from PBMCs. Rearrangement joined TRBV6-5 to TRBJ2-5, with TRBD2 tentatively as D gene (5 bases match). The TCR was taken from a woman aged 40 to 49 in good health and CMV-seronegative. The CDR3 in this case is CASSYSLRGKETQYF. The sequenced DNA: TGTGCCAGCAGTTACAGTCTGCGAGGGAAAGAGACCCAGTACTTC.